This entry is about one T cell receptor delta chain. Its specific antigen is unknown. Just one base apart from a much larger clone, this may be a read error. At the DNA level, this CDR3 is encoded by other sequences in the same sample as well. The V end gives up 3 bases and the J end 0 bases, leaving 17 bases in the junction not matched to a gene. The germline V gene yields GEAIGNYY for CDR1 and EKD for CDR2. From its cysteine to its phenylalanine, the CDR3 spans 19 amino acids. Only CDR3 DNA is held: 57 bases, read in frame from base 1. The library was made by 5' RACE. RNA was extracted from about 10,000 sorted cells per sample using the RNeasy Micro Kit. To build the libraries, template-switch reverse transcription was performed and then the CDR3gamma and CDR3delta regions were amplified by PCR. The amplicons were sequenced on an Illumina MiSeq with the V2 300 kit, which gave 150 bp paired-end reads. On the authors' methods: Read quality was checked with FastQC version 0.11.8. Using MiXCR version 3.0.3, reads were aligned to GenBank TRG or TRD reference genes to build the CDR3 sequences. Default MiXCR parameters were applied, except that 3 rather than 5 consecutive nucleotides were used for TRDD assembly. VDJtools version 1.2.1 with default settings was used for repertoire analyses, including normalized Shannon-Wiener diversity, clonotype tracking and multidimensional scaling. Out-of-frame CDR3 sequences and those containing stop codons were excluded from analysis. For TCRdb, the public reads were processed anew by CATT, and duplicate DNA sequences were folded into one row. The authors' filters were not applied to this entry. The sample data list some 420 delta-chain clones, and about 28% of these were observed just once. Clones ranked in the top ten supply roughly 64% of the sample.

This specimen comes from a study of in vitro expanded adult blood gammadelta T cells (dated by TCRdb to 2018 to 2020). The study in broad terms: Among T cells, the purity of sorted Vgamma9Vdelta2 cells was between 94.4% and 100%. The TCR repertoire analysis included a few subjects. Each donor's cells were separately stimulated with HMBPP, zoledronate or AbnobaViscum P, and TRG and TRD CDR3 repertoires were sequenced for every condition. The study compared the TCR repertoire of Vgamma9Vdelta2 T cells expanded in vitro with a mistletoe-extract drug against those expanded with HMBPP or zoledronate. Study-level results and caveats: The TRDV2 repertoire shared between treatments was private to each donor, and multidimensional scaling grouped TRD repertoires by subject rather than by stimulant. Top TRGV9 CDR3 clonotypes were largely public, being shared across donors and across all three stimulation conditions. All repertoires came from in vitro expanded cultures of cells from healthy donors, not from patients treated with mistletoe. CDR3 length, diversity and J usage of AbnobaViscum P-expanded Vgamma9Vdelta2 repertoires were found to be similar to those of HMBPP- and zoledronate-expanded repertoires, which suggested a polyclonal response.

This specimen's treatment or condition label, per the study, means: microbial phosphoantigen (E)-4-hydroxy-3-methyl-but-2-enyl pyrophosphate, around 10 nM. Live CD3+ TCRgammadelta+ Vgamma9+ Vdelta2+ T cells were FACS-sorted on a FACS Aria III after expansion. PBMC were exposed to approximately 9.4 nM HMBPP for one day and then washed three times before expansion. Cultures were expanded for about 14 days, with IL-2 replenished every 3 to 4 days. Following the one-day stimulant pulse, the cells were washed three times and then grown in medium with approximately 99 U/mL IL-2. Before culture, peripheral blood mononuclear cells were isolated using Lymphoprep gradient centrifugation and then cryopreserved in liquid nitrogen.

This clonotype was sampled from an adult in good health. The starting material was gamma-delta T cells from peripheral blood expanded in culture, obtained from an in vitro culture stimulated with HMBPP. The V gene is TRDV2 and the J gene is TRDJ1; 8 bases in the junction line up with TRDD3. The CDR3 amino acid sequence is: CACDLLGVPTPKYTDKLIF. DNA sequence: TGTGCCTGTGACCTACTGGGGGTCCCCACGCCCAAGTACACCGATAAACTCATCTTT.